This T cell receptor (beta chain) was profiled in a study of T cell responses to AZD1222 COVID-19 vaccine. About this clone itself: What it recognizes is unknown.

Whole-study results and caveats: Once two AZD1222 doses were given, Spike-specific TCR breadth and depth went up. Close to half of all spike-specific TCRs reportedly target regions of the variants that are unmutated. Just six people given AZD1222 tested seropositive at baseline.

This CDR3 has 15 residues. Germline CDR1 and CDR2: MNHNY and SVGAGI (reference sequence). The V end lost 5 bases, the J end lost 8 bases, and 19 bases lay between the germline ends. Sequencing used immunoSEQ multiplex PCR; TCRdb keeps in-frame clones, though not all of them. In all, the sample yields over 130,000 clones. The sequenced sample was peripheral blood. The clonotype originates from an adult in good health. The chain couples TRBV6-6 to TRBJ1-3; D possibly corresponds to TRBD1 (6 bases). The CDR3 region is CASSPDGGGRDTIYF. The CDR3 DNA is TGTGCCAGCAGTCCTGATGGAGGGGGGAGGGACACCATATATTTT.